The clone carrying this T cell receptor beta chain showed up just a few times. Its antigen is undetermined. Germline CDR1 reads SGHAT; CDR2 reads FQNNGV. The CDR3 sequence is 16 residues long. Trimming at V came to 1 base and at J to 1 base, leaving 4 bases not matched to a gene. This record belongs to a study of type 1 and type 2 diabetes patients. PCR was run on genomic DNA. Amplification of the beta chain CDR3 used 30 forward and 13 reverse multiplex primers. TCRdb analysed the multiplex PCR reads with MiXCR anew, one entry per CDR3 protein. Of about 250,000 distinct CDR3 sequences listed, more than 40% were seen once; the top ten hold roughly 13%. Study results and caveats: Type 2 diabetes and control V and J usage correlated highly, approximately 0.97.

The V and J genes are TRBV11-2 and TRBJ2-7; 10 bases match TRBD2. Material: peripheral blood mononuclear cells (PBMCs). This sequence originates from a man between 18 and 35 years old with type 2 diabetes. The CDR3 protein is CASSLVAGGMSYEQYF. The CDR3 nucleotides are TGTGCCAGCAGCTTAGTAGCGGGAGGCATGTCCTACGAGCAGTACTTC.